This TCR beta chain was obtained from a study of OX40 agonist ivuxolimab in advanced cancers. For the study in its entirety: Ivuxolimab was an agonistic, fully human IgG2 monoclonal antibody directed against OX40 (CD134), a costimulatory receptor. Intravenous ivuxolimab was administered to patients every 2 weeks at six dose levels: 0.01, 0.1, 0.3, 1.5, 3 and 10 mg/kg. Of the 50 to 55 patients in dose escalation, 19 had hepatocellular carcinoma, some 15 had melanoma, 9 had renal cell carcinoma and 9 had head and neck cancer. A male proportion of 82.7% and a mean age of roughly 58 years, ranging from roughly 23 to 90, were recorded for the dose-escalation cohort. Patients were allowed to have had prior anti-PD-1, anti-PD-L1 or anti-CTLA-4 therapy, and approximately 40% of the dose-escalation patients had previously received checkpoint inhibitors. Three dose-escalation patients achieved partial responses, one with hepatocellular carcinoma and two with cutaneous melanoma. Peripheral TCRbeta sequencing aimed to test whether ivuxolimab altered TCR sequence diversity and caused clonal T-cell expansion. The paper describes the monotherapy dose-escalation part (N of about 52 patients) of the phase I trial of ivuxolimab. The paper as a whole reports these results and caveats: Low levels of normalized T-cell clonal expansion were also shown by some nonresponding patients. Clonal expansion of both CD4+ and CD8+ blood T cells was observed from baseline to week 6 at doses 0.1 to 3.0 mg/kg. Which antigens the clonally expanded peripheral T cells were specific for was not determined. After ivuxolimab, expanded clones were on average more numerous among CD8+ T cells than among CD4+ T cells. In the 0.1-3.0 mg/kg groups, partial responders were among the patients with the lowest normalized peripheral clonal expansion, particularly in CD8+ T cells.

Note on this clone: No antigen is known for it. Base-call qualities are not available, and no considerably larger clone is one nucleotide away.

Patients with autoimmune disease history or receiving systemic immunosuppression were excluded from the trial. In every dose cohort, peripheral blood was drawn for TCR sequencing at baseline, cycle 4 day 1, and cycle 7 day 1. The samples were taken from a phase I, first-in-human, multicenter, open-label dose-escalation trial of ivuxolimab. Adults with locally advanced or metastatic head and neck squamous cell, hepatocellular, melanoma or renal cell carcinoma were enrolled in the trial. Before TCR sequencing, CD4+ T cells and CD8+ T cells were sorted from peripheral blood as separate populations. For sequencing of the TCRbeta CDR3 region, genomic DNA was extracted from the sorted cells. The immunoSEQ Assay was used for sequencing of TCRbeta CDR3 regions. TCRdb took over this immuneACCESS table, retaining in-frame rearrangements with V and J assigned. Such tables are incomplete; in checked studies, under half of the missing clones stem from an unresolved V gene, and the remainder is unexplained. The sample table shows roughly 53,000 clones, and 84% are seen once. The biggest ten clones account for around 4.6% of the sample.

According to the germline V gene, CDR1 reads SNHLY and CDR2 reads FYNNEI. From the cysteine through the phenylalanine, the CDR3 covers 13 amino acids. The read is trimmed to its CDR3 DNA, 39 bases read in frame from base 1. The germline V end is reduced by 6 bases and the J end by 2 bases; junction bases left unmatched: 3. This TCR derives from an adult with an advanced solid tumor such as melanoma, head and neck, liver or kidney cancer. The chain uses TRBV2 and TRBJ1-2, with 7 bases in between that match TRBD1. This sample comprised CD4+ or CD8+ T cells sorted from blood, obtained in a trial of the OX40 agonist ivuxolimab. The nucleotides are TGTGCCAGCAGCACGACAGGGAACTATGGCTACACCTTC. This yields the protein CASSTTGNYGYTF.